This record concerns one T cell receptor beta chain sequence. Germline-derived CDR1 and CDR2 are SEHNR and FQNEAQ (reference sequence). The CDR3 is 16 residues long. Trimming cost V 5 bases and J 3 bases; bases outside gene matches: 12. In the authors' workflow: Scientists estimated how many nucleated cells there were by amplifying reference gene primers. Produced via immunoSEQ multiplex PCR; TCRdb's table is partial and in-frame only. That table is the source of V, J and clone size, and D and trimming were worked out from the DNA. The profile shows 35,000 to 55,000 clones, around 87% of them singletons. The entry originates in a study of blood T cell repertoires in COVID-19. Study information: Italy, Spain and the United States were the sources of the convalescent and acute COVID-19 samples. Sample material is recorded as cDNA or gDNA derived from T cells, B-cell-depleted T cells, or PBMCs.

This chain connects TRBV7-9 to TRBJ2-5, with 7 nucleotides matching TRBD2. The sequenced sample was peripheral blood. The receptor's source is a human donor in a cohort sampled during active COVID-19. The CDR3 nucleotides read TGTGCCAGCAGCCCTCGGACTAGTTCACAAAAAGAGACCCAGTACTTC. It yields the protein CASSPRTSSQKETQYF. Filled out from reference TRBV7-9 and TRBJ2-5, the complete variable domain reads DTGVSQNPRHKITKRGQNVTFRCDPISEHNRLYWYRQTLGQGPEFLTYFQNEAQLEKSRLLSDRFSAERPKGSFSTLEIQRTEQGDSAMYLCASSPRTSSQKETQYFGPGTRLLVL.